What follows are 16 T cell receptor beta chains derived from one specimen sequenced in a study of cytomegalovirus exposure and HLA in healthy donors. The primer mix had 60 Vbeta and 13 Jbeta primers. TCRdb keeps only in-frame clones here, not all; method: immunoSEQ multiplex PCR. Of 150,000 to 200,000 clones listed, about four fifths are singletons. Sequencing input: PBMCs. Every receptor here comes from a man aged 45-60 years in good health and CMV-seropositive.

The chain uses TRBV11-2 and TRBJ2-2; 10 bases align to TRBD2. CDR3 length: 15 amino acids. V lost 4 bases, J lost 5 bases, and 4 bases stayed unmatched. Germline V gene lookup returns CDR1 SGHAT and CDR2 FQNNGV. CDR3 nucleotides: TGTGCCAGCAGCTCCCTAGCGGGAGCTACCGGGGAGCTGTTTTTT. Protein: CASSSLAGATGELFF.

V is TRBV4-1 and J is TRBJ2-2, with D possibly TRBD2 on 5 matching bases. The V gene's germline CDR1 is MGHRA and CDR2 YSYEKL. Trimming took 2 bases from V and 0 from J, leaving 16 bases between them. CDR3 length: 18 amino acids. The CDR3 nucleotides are TGCGCCAGCAGCCAACGTAGGCGGGCGACACCGAACACCGGGGAGCTGTTTTTT. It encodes CASSQRRRATPNTGELFF.

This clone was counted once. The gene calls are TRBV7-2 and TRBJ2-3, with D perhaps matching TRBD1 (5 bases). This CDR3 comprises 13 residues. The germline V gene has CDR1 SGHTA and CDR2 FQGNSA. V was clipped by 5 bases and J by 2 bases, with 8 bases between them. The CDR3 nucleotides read TGTGCCAGCAGCACCAGGGTCACAGATACGCAGTATTTT. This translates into CASSTRVTDTQYF.

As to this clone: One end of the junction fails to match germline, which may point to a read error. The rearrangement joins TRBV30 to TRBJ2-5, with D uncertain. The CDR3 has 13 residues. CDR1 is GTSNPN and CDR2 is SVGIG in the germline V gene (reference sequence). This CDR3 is CAWSLLVGEAQYF. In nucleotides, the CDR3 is TGTGCCTGGAGTTTGCTAGTCGGAGAGGCCCAGTACTTC.

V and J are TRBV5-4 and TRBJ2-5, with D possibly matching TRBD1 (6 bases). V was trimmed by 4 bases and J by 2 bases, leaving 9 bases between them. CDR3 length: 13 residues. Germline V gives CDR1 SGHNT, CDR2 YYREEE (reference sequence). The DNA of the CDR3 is TGTGCCAGCAGCAACGACAGGCAAGAGACCCAGTACTTC. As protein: CASSNDRQETQYF. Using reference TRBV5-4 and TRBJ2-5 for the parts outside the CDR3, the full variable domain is ETGVTQSPTHLIKTRGQQVTLRCSSQSGHNTVSWYQQALGQGPQFIFQYYREEENGRGNFPPRFSGLQFPNYSSELNVNALELDDSALYLCASSNDRQETQYFGPGTRLLVL.

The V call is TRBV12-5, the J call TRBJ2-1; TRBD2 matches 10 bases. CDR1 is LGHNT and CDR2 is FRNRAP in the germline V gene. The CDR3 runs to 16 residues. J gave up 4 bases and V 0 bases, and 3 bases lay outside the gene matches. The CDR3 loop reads CASGLVAGGIYNEQFF. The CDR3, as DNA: TGTGCTAGTGGTTTGGTAGCGGGAGGGATTTACAATGAGCAGTTCTTC.

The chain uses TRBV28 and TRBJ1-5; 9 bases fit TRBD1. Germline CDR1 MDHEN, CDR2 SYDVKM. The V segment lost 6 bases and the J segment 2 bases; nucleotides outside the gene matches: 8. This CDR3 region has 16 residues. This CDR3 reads CASRVPTGGGNQPQHF. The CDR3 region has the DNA TGTGCCAGCAGGGTCCCGACAGGGGGTGGCAATCAGCCCCAGCATTTT.

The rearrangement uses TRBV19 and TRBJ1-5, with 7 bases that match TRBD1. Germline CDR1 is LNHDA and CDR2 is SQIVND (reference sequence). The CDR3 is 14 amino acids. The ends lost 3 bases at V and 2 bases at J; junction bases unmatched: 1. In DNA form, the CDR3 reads TGTGCCAGTAGTATCGGACAGGGCAATCAGCCCCAGCATTTT. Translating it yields CASSIGQGNQPQHF.

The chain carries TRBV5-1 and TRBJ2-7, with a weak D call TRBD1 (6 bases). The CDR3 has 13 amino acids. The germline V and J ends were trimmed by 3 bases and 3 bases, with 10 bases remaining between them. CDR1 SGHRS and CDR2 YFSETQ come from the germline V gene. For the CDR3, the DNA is TGCGCCAGCAGCTCCTGGGACAACTACGAGCAGTACTTC. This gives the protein CASSSWDNYEQYF.

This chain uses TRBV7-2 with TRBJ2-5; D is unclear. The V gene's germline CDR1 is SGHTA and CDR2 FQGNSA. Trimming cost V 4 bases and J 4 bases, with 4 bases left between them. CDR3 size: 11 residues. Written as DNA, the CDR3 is TGTGCCAGCAGCTCCGGAGAGACCCAGTACTTC. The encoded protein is CASSSGETQYF.

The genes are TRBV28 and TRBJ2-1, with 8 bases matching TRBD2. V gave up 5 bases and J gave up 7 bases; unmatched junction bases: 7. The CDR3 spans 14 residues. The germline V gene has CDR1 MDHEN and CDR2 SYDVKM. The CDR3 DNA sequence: TGTGCCAGCAGTCCACCGGGACTAGTAAATGAGCAGTTCTTC. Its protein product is CASSPPGLVNEQFF.

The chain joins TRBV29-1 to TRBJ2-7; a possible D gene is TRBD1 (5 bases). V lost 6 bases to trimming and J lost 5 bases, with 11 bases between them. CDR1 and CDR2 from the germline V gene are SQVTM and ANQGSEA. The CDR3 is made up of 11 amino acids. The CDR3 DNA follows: TGCAGCGTGCAGACAGTAGACGAGCAGTACTTC. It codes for CSVQTVDEQYF.

The CDR3 sequence is CASSEEQGPTYEQYF. CDR3 nucleotide sequence: TGTGCCAGCAGCGAAGAACAGGGGCCCACCTACGAGCAGTACTTC. The gene calls are TRBV9 and TRBJ2-7; TRBD1 agrees at 7 bases. Germline loops: CDR1 SGDLS, CDR2 YYNGEE. Germline trimming cut 3 bases from V and 2 bases from J; bases unmatched to any gene: 8. The CDR3 is 15 residues long.

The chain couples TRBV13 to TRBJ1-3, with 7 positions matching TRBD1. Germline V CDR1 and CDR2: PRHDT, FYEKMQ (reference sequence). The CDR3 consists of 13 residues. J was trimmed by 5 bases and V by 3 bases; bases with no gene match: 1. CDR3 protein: CASSLDRRNTIYF. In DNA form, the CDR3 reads TGTGCCAGCAGCTTGGACAGGCGAAACACCATATATTTT. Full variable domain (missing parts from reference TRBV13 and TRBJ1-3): AAGVIQSPRHLIKEKRETATLKCYPIPRHDTVYWYQQGPGQDPQFLISFYEKMQSDKGSIPDRFSAQQFSDYHSELNMSSLELGDSALYFCASSLDRRNTIYFGEGSWLTVV.

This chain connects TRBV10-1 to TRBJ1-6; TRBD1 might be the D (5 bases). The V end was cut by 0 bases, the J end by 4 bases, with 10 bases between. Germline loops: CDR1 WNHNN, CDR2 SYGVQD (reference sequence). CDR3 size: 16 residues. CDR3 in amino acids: CASSESGVTYNSPLHF. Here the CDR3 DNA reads TGCGCCAGCAGTGAGTCAGGGGTAACGTATAATTCACCCCTCCACTTT.

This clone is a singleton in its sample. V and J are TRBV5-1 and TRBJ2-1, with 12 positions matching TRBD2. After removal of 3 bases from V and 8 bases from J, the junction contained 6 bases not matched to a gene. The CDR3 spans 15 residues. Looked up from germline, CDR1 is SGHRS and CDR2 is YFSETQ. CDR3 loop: CASSSSSGRADEQFF. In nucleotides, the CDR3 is TGCGCCAGCAGCTCCTCTAGCGGGAGGGCCGATGAGCAGTTCTTC. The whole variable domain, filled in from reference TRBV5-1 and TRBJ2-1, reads KAGVTQTPRYLIKTRGQQVTLSCSPISGHRSVSWYQQTPGQGLQFLFEYFSETQRNKGNFPGRFSGRQFSNSRSEMNVSTLELGDSALYLCASSSSSGRADEQFFGPGTRLTVL.